A single sample gave rise to the 20 T cell receptor beta chains below, sequenced in a study of blood T cell repertoires in COVID-19. The data were produced by immunoSEQ multiplex PCR, yet TCRdb's version contains in-frame clones alone and is incomplete. The sample carries about 110,000 clones, approximately 88% recorded once. The source material was peripheral blood. The receptors shown here come from a human donor in a cohort sampled during active COVID-19.

This chain links TRBV7-6 with TRBJ2-1, with 10 bases matching TRBD1. This CDR3 has 15 amino acids. CDR1 is SGHVS, CDR2 FNYEAQ, per germline. The junction had 3 bases not matched to a gene; V was cut back by 5 bases and J by 2 bases. The CDR3 here is CASSTGQGAYNEQFF. The CDR3 DNA sequence: TGTGCCAGCAGCACAGGACAGGGGGCCTACAATGAGCAGTTCTTC.

This sequence joins TRBV6-1 and TRBJ2-7; TRBD2 might be the D (5 bases). Per the germline V gene, CDR1 is MNHNS and CDR2 is SASEGT. V was clipped by 0 bases and J by 4 bases, with 13 bases between them. The CDR3 has 15 residues. CDR3: CASSEAHTGRYEQYF. The CDR3 region has the DNA TGTGCCAGCAGTGAAGCGCATACGGGAAGGTACGAGCAGTACTTC.

This chain uses TRBV6-1 with TRBJ1-2, with 8 positions matching TRBD1. With 1 base clipped from V and 1 base from J, the junction kept 2 bases outside the gene matches. This CDR3 spans 15 amino acids. Per germline, CDR1 MNHNS and CDR2 SASEGT. Written as DNA, the CDR3 is TGTGCCAGCAGTGAAGGGACAGGGCTTAACTATGGCTACACCTTC. Translating it yields CASSEGTGLNYGYTF.

The V gene is TRBV11-2, the J gene TRBJ2-5; 15 bases line up with TRBD2. Germline assignment: CDR1 SGHAT and CDR2 FQNNGV. Trimming took 4 bases from V and 5 from J; bases not matched to a gene: 8. CDR3 length: 17 amino acids. The CDR3 protein is CASSSPGLAGGRETQYF. CDR3 nucleotide sequence: TGTGCCAGCAGCTCCCCCGGACTAGCGGGGGGGCGGGAGACCCAGTACTTC.

The V call is TRBV10-3, the J call TRBJ1-1; possibly TRBD1 for D (5 bases). Germline values: CDR1 ENHRY, CDR2 SYGVKD. This CDR3 contains 12 residues. V was pared by 6 bases and J by 2 bases, with 7 bases between. The CDR3 DNA reads as TGTGCCATCAGGGGGGGAAACACTGAAGCTTTCTTT. As protein: CAIRGGNTEAFF.

The rearrangement joins TRBV6-5 to TRBJ1-1; tentatively, D is TRBD1 (6 bases). The CDR3 contains 16 residues. The V and J ends lost 4 bases and 0 bases respectively, with 15 bases between them. Per the germline V gene, CDR1 is MNHEY and CDR2 is SVGAGI. As DNA, the CDR3 is TGTGCCAGCAGTTTCCTGGGGGGGCCCTTGAACACTGAAGCTTTCTTT. Protein: CASSFLGGPLNTEAFF.

The chain recombines TRBV4-2 with TRBJ2-3, with 8 bases matching TRBD2. The CDR3 spans 15 residues. J was trimmed by 6 bases and V by 1 base; bases with no gene match: 6. Germline V CDR1 and CDR2: LGHNA, YNFKEQ. The CDR3 sequence: CASSQGTSITDTQYF. In DNA, the CDR3 is TGTGCCAGCAGCCAAGGGACTAGCATTACGGATACGCAGTATTTT.

The gene calls are TRBV5-1 and TRBJ2-5; TRBD1 matches at 9 bases. CDR1 is SGHRS and CDR2 is YFSETQ in the germline V gene. CDR3 size: 14 residues. The junction had 5 bases not matched to a gene; V was cut back by 4 bases and J by 4 bases. The CDR3 sequence is CASSMGGQGETQYF. CDR3 in DNA: TGCGCCAGCAGCATGGGGGGACAGGGAGAGACCCAGTACTTC. The full variable domain, its missing parts supplied by reference TRBV5-1 and TRBJ2-5, is KAGVTQTPRYLIKTRGQQVTLSCSPISGHRSVSWYQQTPGQGLQFLFEYFSETQRNKGNFPGRFSGRQFSNSRSEMNVSTLELGDSALYLCASSMGGQGETQYFGPGTRLLVL.

V gene TRBV7-9 combines with J gene TRBJ2-1; 13 bases fit TRBD2. The CDR3 has 15 residues. Per germline, CDR1 SEHNR and CDR2 FQNEAQ (reference sequence). V lost 7 bases to trimming and J lost 8 bases; unmatched junction nucleotides: 8. The CDR3 loop is CASTLLAGGEDEQFF. CDR3 in DNA: TGTGCCAGCACCCTACTAGCGGGAGGGGAGGATGAGCAGTTCTTC.

The table lists this clone with a count of one. The chain links TRBV7-8 to TRBJ1-1, with TRBD1 matching over 7 bases. This CDR3 has 14 residues. Germline assignment: CDR1 SGHVS and CDR2 FQNEAQ. V shed 1 base, J shed 4 bases, and the junction held 3 bases outside the gene matches. CDR3 amino acids: CASSLGQGFTEAFF. The CDR3 DNA reads TGTGCCAGCAGCTTAGGACAGGGTTTCACTGAAGCTTTCTTT.

The genes are TRBV2 and TRBJ2-3; the match to TRBD2 covers 14 bases. The CDR3 consists of 16 residues. J lost 3 bases, V lost 8 bases, and 7 bases had no gene match. Germline loops: CDR1 SNHLY, CDR2 FYNNEI. The CDR3 loop is CASSGRLAGGTDTQYF. The DNA for the CDR3 is TGTGCCAGCTCGGGAAGACTAGCGGGAGGGACAGATACGCAGTATTTT.

The count of this clone is one. The CDR3: CASSRGQGAGEKLFF. CDR3 bases: TGTGCCAGCAGCCGGGGACAGGGGGCAGGAGAAAAACTGTTTTTT. The chain uses TRBV11-2 and TRBJ1-4; 12 bases are shared with TRBD1. Germline lookup yields CDR1 SGHAT and CDR2 FQNNGV. The V segment lost 5 bases and the J segment 8 bases; nucleotides outside the gene matches: 6. The CDR3 is 15 residues long.

This clone was picked up one time. The rearrangement joins TRBV19 to TRBJ1-2; TRBD1 aligns across 7 bases. V was clipped by 1 base and J by 2 bases; unmatched bases: 7. This CDR3 spans 16 amino acids. Germline V gene sequence: CDR1 LNHDA, CDR2 SQIVND (reference sequence). The CDR3 sequence: CASSIVGSGGNYGYTF. CDR3 nucleotides: TGTGCCAGTAGTATAGTAGGGTCAGGGGGGAACTATGGCTACACCTTC.

The CDR3 DNA is TGTGCCACCAGTGATAATAGCGCGTTTAGCACAGATACGCAGTATTTT. It is translated as CATSDNSAFSTDTQYF. This chain uses TRBV24-1 with TRBJ2-3; D is possibly TRBD2 (5 bases). CDR3 length: 16 residues. V lost 3 bases and J lost 0, with 12 bases in between. Germline V lookup: CDR1 KGHDR, CDR2 SFDVKD.

V usage is TRBV5-1 and J usage is TRBJ2-1; 7 bases are shared with TRBD2. With 4 bases clipped from V and 6 bases from J, the junction kept 13 bases outside the gene matches. This CDR3 is 16 amino acids long. Germline CDR1 SGHRS, CDR2 YFSETQ. Here the CDR3 DNA reads TGCGCCAGCAGCCTGCGATCCGGGACTACCACCAATGAGCAGTTCTTC. Its translation is CASSLRSGTTTNEQFF. The entire variable domain, with the rest obtained from reference TRBV5-1 and TRBJ2-1, is as follows: KAGVTQTPRYLIKTRGQQVTLSCSPISGHRSVSWYQQTPGQGLQFLFEYFSETQRNKGNFPGRFSGRQFSNSRSEMNVSTLELGDSALYLCASSLRSGTTTNEQFFGPGTRLTVL.

The rearrangement uses TRBV10-2 and TRBJ2-1, with D perhaps TRBD2 (5 bases). CDR3 length: 14 residues. CDR1 is WSHSY and CDR2 is SAAADI in the germline V gene. Deletions cut 2 bases from V and 2 bases from J, with 7 bases between. The CDR3 here is CASSETSTYNEQFF. The CDR3 DNA is TGCGCCAGCAGTGAGACTAGTACCTACAATGAGCAGTTCTTC.

The chain has TRBV6-1 and TRBJ1-2; D is unclear. The length of the CDR3 is 13 residues. V was cut by 2 bases and J by 4 bases, with 8 bases left in between. Per germline, CDR1 MNHNS and CDR2 SASEGT. The CDR3 loop is CASSEYSGYGYTF. For the CDR3, the DNA is TGTGCCAGCAGTGAATACTCAGGCTATGGCTACACCTTC.

The V and J genes are TRBV6-5 and TRBJ1-2, with D perhaps TRBD1 (6 bases). CDR3 length: 12 amino acids. Germline CDR1 is MNHEY and CDR2 is SVGAGI. V dropped 6 bases and J dropped 5 bases, with 10 bases sitting between them. The CDR3 reads CASSGQPYGYTF. CDR3 nucleotide sequence: TGTGCCAGCAGCGGACAGCCGTATGGCTACACCTTC.

V gene TRBV6-4 combines with J gene TRBJ2-1; 8 bases align to TRBD2. The CDR3 spans 16 residues. The V segment lost 0 bases and the J segment 4 bases; nucleotides outside the gene matches: 5. CDR1 is MRHNA, CDR2 SNTAGT, per germline. The CDR3 nucleotides read TGTGCCAGCAGTGACTCGGTAGCGGGGCCGTACAATGAGCAGTTCTTC. Its protein is CASSDSVAGPYNEQFF.

Here the CDR3 DNA reads TGTGCCTGGAGTATCCAGGGAAGTGATAACTATGGCTACACCTTC. Translated: CAWSIQGSDNYGYTF. The chain couples TRBV30 to TRBJ1-2; D may be TRBD1 (5 bases). This CDR3 spans 15 amino acids. The germline V and J ends were trimmed by 2 bases and 1 base, with 14 bases remaining between them. CDR1 is GTSNPN and CDR2 is SVGIG in the germline V gene (reference sequence). Supplemented by reference TRBV30 and TRBJ1-2, the full variable domain reads SQTIHQWPATLVQPVGSPLSLECTVEGTSNPNLYWYRQAAGRGLQLLFYSVGIGQISSEVPQNLSASRPQDRQFILSSKKLLLSDSGFYLCAWSIQGSDNYGYTFGSGTRLTVV.